The 2 T cell receptor beta chains below all came from one sample that was sequenced in a study of blood T cells in healthy people across ages. Together with a sample-barcoded 5' primer, a J-beta primer mix was included in a second PCR lasting roughly 6 to 12 cycles. TCRdb analysed the 5' RACE reads with MiXCR anew, one entry per CDR3 protein. The data show hundreds of thousands of distinct CDR3 sequences, roughly 32% seen once. Sequencing was performed on blood. These receptors were collected from a woman at least 80 years old in good health.

The chain recombines TRBV7-2 with TRBJ2-7; 7 bases are shared with TRBD1. J was trimmed by 7 bases and V by 6 bases; bases with no gene match: 15. The CDR3 runs to 15 residues. The germline V gene encodes CDR1 SGHTA and CDR2 FQGNSA. In DNA, the CDR3 is TGTGCCAGCAGTCCTGACAGGGCAAGGTACAATGAGCAGTACTTC. Its translation is CASSPDRARYNEQYF. The full variable domain, in which reference TRBV7-2 and TRBJ2-7 provide the parts outside the CDR3, is GAGVSQSPSNKVTEKGKDVELRCDPISGHTALYWYRQSLGQGLEFLIYFQGNSAPDKSGLPSDRFSAERTGGSVSTLTIQRTQQEDSAVYLCASSPDRARYNEQYFGPGTRLTVT.

At least ten counts were recorded for this clonotype. The chain carries TRBV7-2 and TRBJ1-2, with D possibly being TRBD1 (6 bases). V shed 5 bases and J shed 4 bases, with 11 bases lying between them. CDR1 and CDR2 from the germline V gene are SGHTA and FQGNSA. The CDR3 is made up of 13 amino acids. The CDR3 DNA reads as TGTGCCAGCAGCCTGGGGGCGGCCTATGGCTACACCTTC. Its translation: CASSLGAAYGYTF. The complete variable domain, with remaining parts taken from reference TRBV7-2 and TRBJ1-2, reads GAGVSQSPSNKVTEKGKDVELRCDPISGHTALYWYRQSLGQGLEFLIYFQGNSAPDKSGLPSDRFSAERTGGSVSTLTIQRTQQEDSAVYLCASSLGAAYGYTFGSGTRLTVV.